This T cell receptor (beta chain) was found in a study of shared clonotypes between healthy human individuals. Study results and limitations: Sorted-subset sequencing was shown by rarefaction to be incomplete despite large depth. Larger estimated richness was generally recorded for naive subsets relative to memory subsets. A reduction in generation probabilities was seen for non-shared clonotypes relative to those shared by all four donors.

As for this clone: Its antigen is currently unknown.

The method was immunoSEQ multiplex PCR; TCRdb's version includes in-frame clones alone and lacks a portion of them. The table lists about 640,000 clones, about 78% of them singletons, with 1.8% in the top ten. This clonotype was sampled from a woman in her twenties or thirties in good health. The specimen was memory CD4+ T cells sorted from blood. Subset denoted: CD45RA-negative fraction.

The CDR3 is CASSQHRWGPANGYTF. CDR3 nucleotide sequence: TGTGCCAGCAGCCAGCATAGGTGGGGGCCGGCGAATGGCTACACCTTC. This chain joins TRBV14 and TRBJ1-2; possibly TRBD1 for D (6 bases). This CDR3 spans 16 amino acids. Trimming left V 3 bases short and J 6 bases short, with 20 bases between. CDR1 SGHDN and CDR2 FVKESK come from the germline V gene.